This T cell receptor (beta chain) was retrieved from a study of blood T cell repertoires in COVID-19. Study-level background: COVID-19 samples from acute and convalescent phases originated in the United States, Italy and Spain. In each case, the material was cDNA or gDNA derived from T cells, B-cell-depleted T cells, or PBMCs.

V shed 6 bases and J shed 5 bases, with 7 bases lying between them. The CDR3 has 12 residues. In the source study's methods: Amplification from reference gene primers served as the basis for estimated nucleated cell counts. Profiled with immunoSEQ multiplex PCR; TCRdb holds only in-frame clones, not every one. D and trimming were read from the DNA, whereas the V and J calls and clone size are those reported in that table. The sample holds about 300,000 clones, around 87% seen once. Sequencing was carried out using peripheral blood. This receptor was taken from a man younger than 35 with active or convalescent COVID-19. The chain couples TRBV12-3 or TRBV12-4 to TRBJ1-4; D remains unclear. CDR3 nucleotide sequence: TGTGCCAGCAGGCGAGGGAATGAAAAACTGTTTTTT. It is translated as CASRRGNEKLFF.